The rows below give T cell receptor beta chains drawn from one sample of a study of T cell responses to AZD1222 COVID-19 vaccine. Profiling relied on immunoSEQ multiplex PCR, and the TCRdb table lists in-frame clones only, not all of them. The sample carries 150,000 to 180,000 clones, 87% recorded once. Here the sequenced sample was peripheral blood, taken 28 days after the second AZD1222 dose. These receptors were taken from an adult who received the AZD1222 COVID-19 vaccine. CDR3s include the opening cysteine and the closing phenylalanine or tryptophan. The D gene is left open where the match is weak. Clone size, where shown, is once, few, many, or a class for clones that have expanded.

j_call: TRBJ2-5
d_call: -
v_call: TRBV6-2/TRBV6-3
clone_size: once
cdr3_nt: TGTGCCAGCAGCCCAGGGAACGGGGAGACCCAGTACTTC
cdr3_aa: CASSPGNGETQYF

j_call: TRBJ2-2
d_call: TRBD2
v_call: TRBV28
clone_size: -
cdr3_nt: TGTGCCAGCATACTTAGCGGGACCGGGGAGCTGTTTTTT
cdr3_aa: CASILSGTGELFF

j_call: TRBJ1-1
d_call: -
v_call: TRBV7-7
clone_size: once
cdr3_nt: TGTGCTAGCAGCTTAGCGGAGAACACTGAAGCTTTCTTT
cdr3_aa: CASSLAENTEAFF

j_call: TRBJ2-4
d_call: TRBD1
v_call: TRBV6-6
clone_size: -
cdr3_nt: TGTGCCAGCAGTTACACGGACAGGGTGGACATTCAGTACTTC
cdr3_aa: CASSYTDRVDIQYF

j_call: TRBJ1-2
d_call: TRBD1
v_call: TRBV9
clone_size: once
cdr3_nt: TGTGCCAGCAGCCCCCGGACAGGGTCTAACTATGGCTACACCTTC
cdr3_aa: CASSPRTGSNYGYTF

j_call: TRBJ2-2
d_call: -
v_call: TRBV16
clone_size: once
cdr3_nt: TGTGCCAGCAGCCAATCGATGGGGGAGCTGTTTTTT
cdr3_aa: CASSQSMGELFF

j_call: TRBJ2-7
d_call: -
v_call: TRBV19
clone_size: -
cdr3_nt: TGTGCCAGTAGTATCAGAGGGAGCAGTAAAGACGAGCAGTACTTC
cdr3_aa: CASSIRGSSKDEQYF

j_call: TRBJ2-1
d_call: TRBD2
v_call: TRBV5-1
clone_size: -
cdr3_nt: TGCGCCAGCAGCTTCAGAGTAGGGGCTAGCGGGATAAACAATGAGCAGTTCTTC
cdr3_aa: CASSFRVGASGINNEQFF

j_call: TRBJ2-1
d_call: TRBD2
v_call: TRBV20-1
clone_size: -
cdr3_nt: TGCAGCTGCGGGAGGTGGGATGAGCAGTTCTTC
cdr3_aa: CSCGRWDEQFF

j_call: TRBJ1-5
d_call: -
v_call: TRBV29-1
clone_size: -
cdr3_nt: TGCAGCGTGGCAGGAACAGACAGATGGATAGATAGCAATCAGCCCCAGCATTTT
cdr3_aa: CSVAGTDRWIDSNQPQHF